The 26 T cell receptor beta chains below were found in one sample sequenced in a study of human versus mouse CDR3 diversity and MHC coevolution. The protocol was immunoSEQ multiplex PCR, while the TCRdb copy is restricted to in-frame clones and leaves out a portion. The profile shows about 77,000 clones, less than 95% of them singletons. Sample: naive CD4+ T cells from blood. Subset denoted: CD45RO-negative CD62L-positive naive CD4 T cells. These TCRs come from a person between 25 and 70 years old in good health.

This rearrangement joins TRBV19 to TRBJ2-7; 10 bases map to TRBD1. The CDR3 extends over 15 amino acids. CDR1 is LNHDA and CDR2 is SQIVND in the germline V gene (reference sequence). V gave up 3 bases and J gave up 1 base; unmatched junction bases: 3. CDR3 bases: TGTGCCAGTAGTATGACAGGGGGCGCGTCCTACGAGCAGTACTTC. Encoded protein: CASSMTGGASYEQYF.

The genes are TRBV19 and TRBJ1-1; D call uncertain. V was cut by 2 bases and J by 0 bases, with 13 bases left in between. Germline-derived CDR1 and CDR2 are LNHDA and SQIVND (reference sequence). This CDR3 contains 16 residues. This CDR3 is CASSINFVKMNTEAFF. The CDR3 bases are TGTGCCAGTAGTATAAACTTTGTCAAAATGAACACTGAAGCTTTCTTT.

The CDR3 nucleotides read TGTGCCAGCAGCCCCGTAGCCACCGGGGAGCTGTTTTTT. Translation: CASSPVATGELFF. V usage is TRBV27 and J usage is TRBJ2-2; D gene unclear. The CDR3 extends over 13 amino acids. Per the germline V gene, CDR1 is MNHEY and CDR2 is SMNVEV (reference sequence). V was trimmed by 6 bases and J by 4 bases, leaving 9 bases between them.

V gene TRBV5-4 combines with J gene TRBJ2-4; 9 bases map to TRBD2. V trimming: 4 bases; J trimming: 6 bases; junction bases outside the gene matches: 8. Germline CDR1 SGHNT, CDR2 YYREEE (reference sequence). This CDR3 is 15 amino acids long. CDR3 nucleotide sequence: TGTGCCAGCAGCGGTGGCGGGGGGGGTGGAAACATTCAGTACTTC. Translated, it gives CASSGGGGGGNIQYF. Complete variable domain (other parts from reference TRBV5-4 and TRBJ2-4): ETGVTQSPTHLIKTRGQQVTLRCSSQSGHNTVSWYQQALGQGPQFIFQYYREEENGRGNFPPRFSGLQFPNYSSELNVNALELDDSALYLCASSGGGGGGNIQYFGAGTRLSVL.

The V and J genes are TRBV7-9 and TRBJ1-3, with D tentatively TRBD1 (5 bases). CDR1 and CDR2 from the germline V gene are SEHNR and FQNEAQ (reference sequence). The CDR3 is 13 residues long. V lost 5 bases and J lost 1, with 6 bases in between. The CDR3 DNA follows: TGTGCCAGCAGCAGGGGATCTGGAAACACCATATATTTT. This encodes CASSRGSGNTIYF.

The chain combines TRBV5-1 with TRBJ1-1; a weak D match, TRBD1 (5 bases). Trimming cost V 0 bases and J 3 bases, with 21 bases left between them. Per germline, CDR1 SGHRS and CDR2 YFSETQ. This CDR3 spans 18 amino acids. The CDR3 region is CASSLDPLGVAGDTEAFF. The CDR3 DNA reads as TGCGCCAGCAGCTTGGACCCCCTCGGCGTGGCGGGGGACACTGAAGCTTTCTTT. The whole variable domain, remainder taken from reference TRBV5-1 and TRBJ1-1, is KAGVTQTPRYLIKTRGQQVTLSCSPISGHRSVSWYQQTPGQGLQFLFEYFSETQRNKGNFPGRFSGRQFSNSRSEMNVSTLELGDSALYLCASSLDPLGVAGDTEAFFGQGTRLTVV.

The chain joins TRBV11-2 to TRBJ2-3, with a possible D match to TRBD1 (6 bases). CDR1 and CDR2 (germline): SGHAT, FQNNGV. The CDR3 loop spans 18 amino acids. V was trimmed by 7 bases and J by 7 bases, leaving 30 bases between them. CDR3 amino acids: CASNFRGGVRPGANTQYF. CDR3 bases: TGTGCCAGCAACTTTAGAGGTGGGGTGAGGCCAGGGGCTAATACGCAGTATTTT.

The chain carries TRBV27 and TRBJ2-3, with a weak D call TRBD1 (6 bases). The V and J ends lost 1 base and 4 bases respectively, with 12 bases between them. The CDR3 is 15 residues long. Germline-derived CDR1 and CDR2 are MNHEY and SMNVEV (reference sequence). This chain's CDR3 is CASSLYAGVADTQYF. In DNA, the CDR3 is TGTGCCAGCAGTTTATATGCAGGGGTCGCAGATACGCAGTATTTT.

The rearrangement joins TRBV10-3 to TRBJ2-1; 7 positions match TRBD2. The CDR3 spans 14 residues. CDR1 and CDR2 (germline): ENHRY, SYGVKD. Trimming cost V 5 bases and J 4 bases; bases outside gene matches: 5. CDR3 in amino acids: CAISQSGVYNEQFF. For the CDR3, the DNA is TGTGCCATCAGTCAGAGCGGGGTTTACAATGAGCAGTTCTTC.

This chain connects TRBV5-1 to TRBJ2-1, with a possible D match to TRBD2 (6 bases). CDR1 SGHRS and CDR2 YFSETQ come from the germline V gene. The CDR3 sequence is 16 residues long. V lost 1 base to trimming and J lost 2 bases, with 13 bases between them. The CDR3, as DNA: TGCGCCAGCAGCTTGCGGCGGGACCCTACCTACAATGAGCAGTTCTTC. This translates into CASSLRRDPTYNEQFF.

This chain uses TRBV5-4 with TRBJ1-1; tentatively, D is TRBD1 (5 bases). Germline-derived CDR1 and CDR2 are SGHNT and YYREEE (reference sequence). This CDR3 is built from 14 residues. The ends were cut back, 0 bases at V and 4 bases at J, with 10 bases in the middle. The CDR3 reads CASSLEWGVTEAFF. CDR3 bases: TGTGCCAGCAGCTTGGAGTGGGGGGTCACTGAAGCTTTCTTT.

The genes are TRBV6-5 and TRBJ2-3; D perhaps matches TRBD2 (5 bases). This CDR3 has 15 amino acids. Trimming shortened V by 8 bases and J by 2 bases, and 17 bases separated the two germline ends. From germline, CDR1 is MNHEY and CDR2 SVGAGI. Written as DNA, the CDR3 is TGTGCCAGCCTTCTGAGTGGGAGTGCCACAGATACGCAGTATTTT. Translated: CASLLSGSATDTQYF.

This rearrangement joins TRBV27 to TRBJ1-5; 8 bases map to TRBD1. The CDR3 contains 17 residues. Germline V gene data show CDR1 as MNHEY and CDR2 as SMNVEV (reference sequence). Trimming at V came to 0 bases and at J to 2 bases, leaving 6 bases not matched to a gene. DNA for the CDR3: TGTGCCAGCAGTTTATCTAACAGGGGGTCGGGCAATCAGCCCCAGCATTTT. This translates into CASSLSNRGSGNQPQHF.

This chain uses TRBV19 with TRBJ1-3, with 7 bases fitting TRBD1. J gave up 4 bases and V 6 bases, and 12 bases lay outside the gene matches. Germline V CDR1 and CDR2: LNHDA, SQIVND (reference sequence). The CDR3 is 16 amino acids. The chain's CDR3 is CASSSQGTLSGNTIYF. CDR3 sequence (DNA): TGTGCCAGTAGCTCACAGGGGACTTTAAGCGGAAACACCATATATTTT. Drawing the rest from reference TRBV19 and TRBJ1-3, the complete variable domain is DGGITQSPKYLFRKEGQNVTLSCEQNLNHDAMYWYRQDPGQGLRLIYYSQIVNDFQKGDIAEGYSVSREKKESFPLTVTSAQKNPTAFYLCASSSQGTLSGNTIYFGEGSWLTVV.

The chain has TRBV6-5 and TRBJ1-1, with a possible D match to TRBD1 (5 bases). There are 13 residues in the CDR3. Germline CDR1 and CDR2: MNHEY and SVGAGI. The V end lost 5 bases, the J end lost 5 bases, and 12 bases lay between the germline ends. CDR3 sequence (DNA): TGTGCCAGCAGTCTTGTAGGGGAAACTGAAGCTTTCTTT. It is translated as CASSLVGETEAFF.

The chain combines TRBV28 with TRBJ2-2; D may be TRBD1 (5 bases). Germline V lookup: CDR1 MDHEN, CDR2 SYDVKM. Trimming left V 2 bases short and J 3 bases short, with 10 bases between. The CDR3 is 15 residues long. CDR3 loop: CASSLRQGYTGELFF. The CDR3 DNA follows: TGTGCCAGCAGTTTAAGGCAGGGATACACCGGGGAGCTGTTTTTT.

This chain uses TRBV2 with TRBJ2-2; no clear D. V shed 5 bases and J shed 1 base, with 11 bases lying between them. The CDR3 totals 15 residues. Germline V gene lookup returns CDR1 SNHLY and CDR2 FYNNEI. CDR3 coding DNA: TGTGCCAGCAGTACGGGTCTGGGGAACACCGGGGAGCTGTTTTTT. Amino acid sequence: CASSTGLGNTGELFF.

The chain is built from TRBV28 and TRBJ2-5; TRBD1 agrees at 9 bases. The end of the DNA fits TRBJ2-7 better, so the J call may be wrong. This CDR3 spans 13 amino acids. CDR1 and CDR2 from the germline V gene are MDHEN and SYDVKM. The CDR3 is CASSGTGLYEQYF. The CDR3 DNA follows: TGTGCCAGCAGTGGGACAGGGCTCTACGAGCAGTACTTC.

The J gene is TRBJ1-2, the V gene TRBV5-4; 7 bases map to TRBD1. V lost 3 bases to trimming and J lost 1 base; unmatched junction nucleotides: 9. This CDR3 is 16 amino acids long. Germline V CDR1 and CDR2: SGHNT, YYREEE (reference sequence). The CDR3, as DNA: TGTGCCAGCAGCTCCCCTTGGACAGGAGTTAACTATGGCTACACCTTC. It codes for CASSSPWTGVNYGYTF.

This clone is a singleton in its sample. The chain couples TRBV5-1 to TRBJ2-1, with TRBD1 matching over 8 bases. The CDR3 runs 15 residues. Germline V gives CDR1 SGHRS, CDR2 YFSETQ. Trimming removed 3 bases from V and 6 bases from J; junction bases left unmatched: 8. The CDR3 DNA sequence: TGCGCCAGCAGCTCACAGGGGGTCTCGGTCAATGAGCAGTTCTTC. It translates to CASSSQGVSVNEQFF.

Concerning this clone: This CDR3 is also generated by other DNA sequences in the sample. This sequence joins TRBV5-1 and TRBJ2-2, with 8 bases that match TRBD1. J lost 5 bases, V lost 3 bases, and 9 bases had no gene match. The CDR3 has 16 amino acids. The germline gives CDR1 SGHRS, CDR2 YFSETQ. This chain's CDR3 is CASSSPGGIETGELFF. Written as DNA, the CDR3 is TGCGCCAGCAGCTCCCCAGGGGGCATTGAAACCGGGGAGCTGTTTTTT.

This clone was seen only once. The CDR3 DNA follows: TGTGCCAGCAGCCCCATCCGGGCGGGGACTGAAGCTTTCTTT. Translation gives CASSPIRAGTEAFF. V is TRBV7-9 and J is TRBJ1-1; D is ambiguous. V was trimmed by 5 bases and J by 5 bases, leaving 15 bases between them. This CDR3 has 14 residues. CDR1 and CDR2 from the germline V gene are SEHNR and FQNEAQ (reference sequence).

This chain uses TRBV14 with TRBJ1-1; D remains ambiguous. This CDR3 has 19 residues. From germline, CDR1 is SGHDN and CDR2 FVKESK. V lost 3 bases to trimming and J lost 2 bases, with 25 bases between them. CDR3 residues: CASSHLKGRIPLENTEAFF. The CDR3 bases are TGTGCCAGCAGCCACTTAAAAGGGAGGATCCCCCTTGAAAACACTGAAGCTTTCTTT. Based on the CDR3 plus reference TRBV14 and TRBJ1-1, the full variable domain is EAGVTQFPSHSVIEKGQTVTLRCDPISGHDNLYWYRRVMGKEIKFLLHFVKESKQDESGMPNNRFLAERTGGTYSTLKVQPAELEDSGVYFCASSHLKGRIPLENTEAFFGQGTRLTVV.

This clone was seen a single time. The rearrangement uses TRBV5-1 and TRBJ2-1; weak D call: TRBD1 (6 bases). CDR3 length equals 16 residues. Looked up from germline, CDR1 is SGHRS and CDR2 is YFSETQ. The V gene lost 3 bases and the J gene lost 6 bases, with 19 bases spanning the gap. The CDR3: CASSSLPLGATNEQFF. The CDR3 bases are TGCGCCAGCAGCTCCCTCCCACTGGGGGCTACCAATGAGCAGTTCTTC.

This clone has just one count. V and J are TRBV5-1 and TRBJ2-1; 7 positions match TRBD2. The CDR3 length is 17 residues. Germline V gene sequence: CDR1 SGHRS, CDR2 YFSETQ. Trimming took 0 bases from V and 6 from J; bases not matched to a gene: 12. CDR3 protein: CASSLAEAVGLGNEQFF. CDR3 DNA: TGCGCCAGCAGCTTGGCCGAGGCTGTAGGACTAGGCAATGAGCAGTTCTTC.

V gene TRBV6-1 combines with J gene TRBJ2-5; 8 nucleotides agree with TRBD2. The junction had 2 bases not matched to a gene; V was cut back by 6 bases and J by 2 bases. This CDR3 is 13 amino acids long. Germline CDR1 reads MNHNS; CDR2 reads SASEGT. The CDR3 here is CASRVAGQETQYF. DNA of the CDR3: TGTGCCAGCAGGGTAGCGGGGCAAGAGACCCAGTACTTC.